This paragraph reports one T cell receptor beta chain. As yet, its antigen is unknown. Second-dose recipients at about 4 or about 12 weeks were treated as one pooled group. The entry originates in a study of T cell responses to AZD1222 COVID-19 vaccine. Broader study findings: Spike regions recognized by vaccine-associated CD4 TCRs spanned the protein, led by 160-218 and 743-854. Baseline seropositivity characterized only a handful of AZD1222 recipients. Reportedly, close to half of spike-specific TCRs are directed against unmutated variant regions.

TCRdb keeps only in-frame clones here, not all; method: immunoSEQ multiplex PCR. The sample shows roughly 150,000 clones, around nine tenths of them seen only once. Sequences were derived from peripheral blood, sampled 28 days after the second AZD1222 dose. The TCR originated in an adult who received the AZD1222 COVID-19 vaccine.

The CDR3 reads CASSLLPGEPYGYTF. As DNA, the CDR3 is TGTGCCAGCAGTCTACTACCAGGGGAGCCCTATGGCTACACCTTC. The chain joins TRBV7-2 to TRBJ1-2; TRBD1 might be the D (6 bases). In germline, CDR1 is SGHTA, CDR2 FQGNSA. CDR3 length: 15 amino acids. The germline V and J ends were trimmed by 6 bases and 4 bases, with 18 bases remaining between them.